The present T cell receptor beta chain was sequenced within a study of cytomegalovirus exposure and HLA in healthy donors. For the study at large: An early release of data contained around 80 million unique TCRs, which came from HLA-typed donors.

V was pared by 10 bases and J by 0 bases, with 8 bases of the junction left unmatched. Germline CDR1 MDHEN, CDR2 SYDVKM. The CDR3 contains 14 residues. The PCR made use of 60 Vbeta and 13 Jbeta primers. Clones were sequenced by immunoSEQ multiplex PCR, and TCRdb holds only the in-frame ones, with some missing. The profile shows 150,000 to 200,000 clones, about four fifths of them singletons. This rearrangement joins TRBV28 to TRBJ1-1; 7 positions agree with TRBD1. The receptor's source is a man in his late teens or twenties in good health and CMV-seronegative. Sequenced: PBMCs. The DNA of the CDR3 is TGTGCCACCACGACAGGGTCGATGAACACTGAAGCTTTCTTT. Protein product: CATTTGSMNTEAFF.